This T cell receptor (beta chain) was captured in a study of cytomegalovirus exposure and HLA in healthy donors. CDR3 length: 12 amino acids. With V trimmed by 8 bases and J by 6 bases, 6 bases remained unmatched. CDR1 is SNHLY, CDR2 FYNNEI, per germline. 13 Jbeta primers and 60 Vbeta primers were used for the PCR. Profiled with immunoSEQ multiplex PCR; TCRdb holds only in-frame clones, not every one. Altogether 130,000 or so clones are present, about 61% being singletons, with the ten largest covering 2% to 2.5%. V usage is TRBV2 and J usage is TRBJ2-7; 8 positions match TRBD1. Specimen: PBMCs. The TCR comes from a woman aged 40 to 50 in good health and CMV-seronegative. For the CDR3, the DNA is TGTGCCAGCGGACAGGGAATAAGCGAGCAGTACTTC. Amino acid sequence: CASGQGISEQYF.